The clone carrying this TCR beta chain occurred many times. The data were obtained in a study of spatial heterogeneity in lung cancer. The CDR3 loop spans 17 amino acids. V gave up 7 bases and J gave up 0 bases, with 19 bases separating them. Germline V gene sequence: CDR1 MDHEN, CDR2 SYDVKM. The time point is: blood at routine non-recurrence follow-up after resection. Sequencing of whole RNA from tumor, nontumor lung or frozen PBMC involved no sorting. TCRdb fed the 5' RACE reads into MiXCR, producing one record per CDR3 protein. This sample has about 70,000 distinct CDR3 sequences, with roughly 8.9% found just once.

The source was PBMCs, collected at follow-up. The sequence was collected from a female donor with early-stage non-small cell lung cancer. The genes are TRBV28 and TRBJ2-1; unclear D gene. CDR3 sequence reads: CASTPLPPTSSYNEQFF. In DNA, the CDR3 is TGTGCCAGCACTCCCCTCCCCCCCACAAGCTCCTACAATGAGCAGTTCTTC.